Each of the 9 T cell receptor beta chains below was sequenced from the same sample in a study of PD-L1 blockade in urothelial cancer. This table comes from immunoSEQ multiplex PCR, and its TCRdb copy is limited to in-frame clones, with some not included. The sample has around 1,500 clones, over 25% seen once; the top ten hold approximately 10%. Sequencing used tumor tissue, obtained before atezolizumab (anti-PD-L1) treatment. These receptors were collected from an older woman with urothelial cancer.

This clone turned up a few times. DNA for the CDR3: TGTGCCAGCAGTTTATCGAGCGATGGCAGTCCTTATGGCTACACCTTC. It encodes CASSLSSDGSPYGYTF. The chain has TRBV27 and TRBJ1-2; D is ambiguous. V was shortened by 0 bases and J by 5 bases, with 16 bases between the two germline ends. Germline V lookup: CDR1 MNHEY, CDR2 SMNVEV (reference sequence). The CDR3 is made up of 16 amino acids.

V and J are TRBV29-1 and TRBJ2-5; D is unclear. There are 13 residues in the CDR3. V was pared by 7 bases and J by 4 bases, with 16 bases between. Germline lookup yields CDR1 SQVTM and CDR2 ANQGSEA. The CDR3 DNA sequence: TGCAGCGCCGATGAACCTCTACCAGAGACCCAGTACTTC. It translates to CSADEPLPETQYF.

This chain uses TRBV19 with TRBJ1-5; D ambiguous. Trimming took 1 base from V and 3 from J, leaving 19 bases between them. Germline V gives CDR1 LNHDA, CDR2 SQIVND (reference sequence). CDR3 length: 18 amino acids. The CDR3 spells CASSIVGGRRRINQPQHF. The CDR3 DNA is TGTGCCAGTAGTATAGTTGGCGGCCGACGCCGGATCAATCAGCCCCAGCATTTT.

The chain recombines TRBV15 with TRBJ2-1; D not resolved. The V gene's germline CDR1 is LNHNV and CDR2 YYDKDF (reference sequence). Trimming stripped 0 bases from V and 5 bases from J, with 8 bases between. CDR3 length equals 14 residues. DNA of the CDR3: TGTGCCACCAGCAGAGATTTCAGAGACAATGAGCAGTTCTTC. Its protein product is CATSRDFRDNEQFF.

The chain recombines TRBV6-8 with TRBJ1-6; a possible D gene is TRBD1 (6 bases). The CDR3 runs to 15 residues. V dropped 0 bases and J dropped 8 bases, with 11 bases sitting between them. Germline CDR1 reads MNHGY; CDR2 reads SAAAGT. The CDR3 DNA reads as TGTGCCAGCAGTTACTCCGGCAGGGGTGATTCACCCCTCCACTTT. It is translated as CASSYSGRGDSPLHF.

This clone was detected only a few times. This chain joins TRBV6-8 and TRBJ1-2; 7 nucleotides agree with TRBD1. Germline V lookup: CDR1 MNHGY, CDR2 SAAAGT. CDR3 length: 16 residues. The junction had 12 bases not matched to a gene; V was cut back by 6 bases and J by 2 bases. CDR3 sequence reads: CASSPFRTGDNYGYTF. For the CDR3, the DNA is TGTGCCAGCAGCCCTTTTCGGACAGGAGACAACTATGGCTACACCTTC.

The J gene is TRBJ1-3, the V gene TRBV29-1; no definite D call. Germline CDR1 is SQVTM and CDR2 is ANQGSEA. The CDR3 consists of 13 residues. Between the trimmed V and J ends, which lost 7 bases and 1 base, there was a span of 11 bases. Written as DNA, the CDR3 is TGCAGCGCTAAGCCGCCTTCTGGAAACACCATATATTTT. Its protein product is CSAKPPSGNTIYF.

V gene TRBV6-8 combines with J gene TRBJ2-7; 7 bases line up with TRBD1. Germline CDR1 MNHGY, CDR2 SAAAGT. This CDR3 spans 18 amino acids. V lost 6 bases and J lost 3; bases outside the gene matches: 20. This CDR3 is CASSSDRSKRSYLYEQYF. In nucleotides, the CDR3 is TGTGCCAGCAGCTCGGACAGGTCCAAACGAAGCTATCTCTACGAGCAGTACTTC.

This clone is termed medium-sized. V gene TRBV11-3 combines with J gene TRBJ2-1; a possible D gene is TRBD2 (7 bases). The length of the CDR3 is 15 residues. Per the germline V gene, CDR1 is SGHNT and CDR2 is YENEEA. V was clipped by 5 bases and J by 8 bases, with 19 bases between them. Here the CDR3 reads CASSQSEGGYDEQFF. The CDR3 region has the DNA TGTGCCAGCAGCCAATCGGAGGGGGGGTACGATGAGCAGTTCTTC. Complete variable domain (other parts from reference TRBV11-3 and TRBJ2-1): EAGVVQSPRYKIIEKKQPVAFWCNPISGHNTLYWYLQNLGQGPELLIRYENEEAVDDSQLPKDRFSAERLKGVDSTLKIQPAELGDSAVYLCASSQSEGGYDEQFFGPGTRLTVL.